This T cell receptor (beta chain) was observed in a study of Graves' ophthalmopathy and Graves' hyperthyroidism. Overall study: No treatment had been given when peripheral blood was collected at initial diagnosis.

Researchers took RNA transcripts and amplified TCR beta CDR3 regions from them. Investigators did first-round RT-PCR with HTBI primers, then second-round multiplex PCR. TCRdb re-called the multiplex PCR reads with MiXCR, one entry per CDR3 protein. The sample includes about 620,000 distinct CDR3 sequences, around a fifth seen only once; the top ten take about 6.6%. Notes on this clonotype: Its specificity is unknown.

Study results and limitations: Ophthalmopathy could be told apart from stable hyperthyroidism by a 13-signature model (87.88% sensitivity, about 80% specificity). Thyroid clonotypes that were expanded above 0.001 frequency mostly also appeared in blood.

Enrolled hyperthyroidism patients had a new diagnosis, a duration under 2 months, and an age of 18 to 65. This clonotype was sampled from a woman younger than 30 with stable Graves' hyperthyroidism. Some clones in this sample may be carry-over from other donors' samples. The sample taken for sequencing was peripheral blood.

Written as DNA, the CDR3 is TGTGCCAGCAGCTCTCGGGACCCCGGGGAGACCCAGTACTTC. This gives the protein CASSSRDPGETQYF. This chain links TRBV11-3 with TRBJ2-5; D is perhaps TRBD1 or TRBD2 (5 bases each). The CDR3 has 14 amino acids. CDR1 is SGHNT, CDR2 YENEEA, per germline. Trimming stripped 4 bases from V and 5 bases from J, with 14 bases between. Filled out from reference TRBV11-3 and TRBJ2-5, the complete variable domain reads EAGVVQSPRYKIIEKKQPVAFWCNPISGHNTLYWYLQNLGQGPELLIRYENEEAVDDSQLPKDRFSAERLKGVDSTLKIQPAELGDSAVYLCASSSRDPGETQYFGPGTRLLVL.